Shown below are 22 T cell receptor beta chains from a single sample sequenced in a study of T cell changes during pregnancy in multiple sclerosis. The repertoire was sequenced with immunoSEQ multiplex PCR; TCRdb's copy has only in-frame clones and lacks some. The table has more than 35,000 clones, roughly 90% seen once. The sample was CD4+ T cells from peripheral blood mononuclear cells, taken in the second trimester of pregnancy. The receptors here all came from a female donor with multiple sclerosis, enrolled in a pregnancy study.

This chain joins TRBV7-2 and TRBJ2-3; 9 bases fit TRBD1. The CDR3 is 14 amino acids. The germline V gene has CDR1 SGHTA and CDR2 FQGNSA. The ends lost 4 bases at V and 5 bases at J; junction bases unmatched: 4. The CDR3 nucleotides read TGTGCCAGCAGCTCCGGACAGGGGAAAGATACGCAGTATTTT. Residues: CASSSGQGKDTQYF. Full variable domain (outside the CDR3, taken from reference TRBV7-2 and TRBJ2-3): GAGVSQSPSNKVTEKGKDVELRCDPISGHTALYWYRQSLGQGLEFLIYFQGNSAPDKSGLPSDRFSAERTGGSVSTLTIQRTQQEDSAVYLCASSSGQGKDTQYFGPGTRLTVL.

The chain is built from TRBV30 and TRBJ2-7; a weak D match, TRBD1 (6 bases). CDR3 length equals 15 residues. In germline, CDR1 is GTSNPN, CDR2 SVGIG (reference sequence). V gave up 3 bases and J gave up 1 base, with 16 bases separating them. CDR3 sequence (DNA): TGTGCCTGGAGCCCCCCGGGACACATTTCCTACGAGCAGTACTTC. Translated: CAWSPPGHISYEQYF.

The gene calls are TRBV15 and TRBJ2-1, with D perhaps matching TRBD2 (7 bases). The CDR3 spans 16 residues. Germline V gene sequence: CDR1 LNHNV, CDR2 YYDKDF (reference sequence). Between the trimmed V and J ends, which lost 5 bases and 4 bases, there was a span of 18 bases. The CDR3 spells CATSVQPAGAYNEQFF. DNA of the CDR3: TGTGCCACCAGCGTGCAACCCGCGGGGGCTTACAATGAGCAGTTCTTC.

The chain carries TRBV7-2 and TRBJ1-2; D gene unclear. There are 13 residues in the CDR3. Trimming left V 5 bases short and J 6 bases short, with 13 bases between. Per germline, CDR1 SGHTA and CDR2 FQGNSA. CDR3 sequence reads: CASSPTGNHGYTF. CDR3 DNA: TGTGCCAGCAGCCCAACGGGGAACCATGGCTACACCTTC.

The chain couples TRBV18 to TRBJ2-3; 8 bases fit TRBD1. V dropped 0 bases and J dropped 4; count of bases not matched to a gene: 15. CDR3 length: 19 amino acids. Germline lookup yields CDR1 KGHSH and CDR2 LQKENI. The CDR3 region has the DNA TGTGCCAGCTCACCACCCCTACCGTCTGACAGGGGCGTAGCAGATACGCAGTATTTT. Its protein is CASSPPLPSDRGVADTQYF.

This clone was counted once. CDR3 sequence (DNA): TGCGCCAGCAGCTGGGGACAGGGAAAGGATGAAAAACTGTTTTTT. Translation gives CASSWGQGKDEKLFF. The chain recombines TRBV5-1 with TRBJ1-4; 9 bases align to TRBD1. The J segment lost 6 bases and the V segment lost 3 bases, leaving 6 bases of the junction unmatched. The CDR3 has 15 residues. Germline CDR1 is SGHRS and CDR2 is YFSETQ.

The chain uses TRBV9 and TRBJ2-7; TRBD2 agrees at 7 bases. Germline CDR1 reads SGDLS; CDR2 reads YYNGEE. The trim removed 4 bases at V and 5 bases at J, leaving 9 bases unmatched. The CDR3 is made up of 14 amino acids. In DNA, the CDR3 is TGTGCCAGCAGCCGGGACTACATATTTGACGAGCAGTACTTC. The encoded protein is CASSRDYIFDEQYF.

The V gene is TRBV10-3, the J gene TRBJ1-5; D is possibly TRBD1 (5 bases). The germline CDR1 and CDR2 sequences are ENHRY and SYGVKD. V was cut by 3 bases and J by 15 bases, with 15 bases left in between. The CDR3 is made up of 12 amino acids. DNA for the CDR3: TGTGCCATCAGTGACACCCGGGACTTTTGGCATTTT. Residues: CAISDTRDFWHF.

The V call is TRBV12-5, the J call TRBJ1-5, with D unresolved. V dropped 7 bases and J dropped 0 bases, with 7 bases sitting between them. Germline V gene data show CDR1 as LGHNT and CDR2 as FRNRAP. This CDR3 has 13 amino acids. CDR3 nucleotides: TGTGCTAGTGCCCTAAATAGCAATCAGCCCCAGCATTTT. Encoded protein: CASALNSNQPQHF.

A note on this clone: The sample holds other DNA sequences that translate to the same CDR3. This chain links TRBV7-2 with TRBJ1-1; TRBD1 is a possible D gene (6 bases). V was shortened by 0 bases and J by 1 base, with 9 bases between the two germline ends. Germline-derived CDR1 and CDR2 are SGHTA and FQGNSA. CDR3 length: 15 amino acids. Here the CDR3 DNA reads TGTGCCAGCAGCTTAGCGGGGGGGCGGAACACTGAAGCTTTCTTT. Protein: CASSLAGGRNTEAFF.

This chain uses TRBV10-3 with TRBJ2-7, with 12 bases lining up with TRBD2. V trimming: 0 bases; J trimming: 9 bases; junction bases outside the gene matches: 12. The CDR3 is 17 residues long. The germline V gene has CDR1 ENHRY and CDR2 SYGVKD. CDR3 in DNA: TGTGCCATCAGTGAGTCGAATCTAGCGGGAGGGCCGCGAACGCAGTACTTC. The encoded protein is CAISESNLAGGPRTQYF.

The chain combines TRBV14 with TRBJ2-7; TRBD1 matches at 8 bases. The CDR3 runs to 13 residues. Germline loops: CDR1 SGHDN, CDR2 FVKESK. Trimming removed 3 bases from V and 5 bases from J; junction bases left unmatched: 3. The CDR3, as DNA: TGTGCCAGCAGCCACAGGACAGGGAACGAGCAGTACTTC. Protein product: CASSHRTGNEQYF.

The CDR3 nucleotides are TGTGCCAGCAGCTCCCGGGCCCCGAGGGTCAATGAGCAGTTCTTC. This sequence encodes CASSSRAPRVNEQFF. V usage is TRBV7-2 and J usage is TRBJ2-1, with a weak D call TRBD2 (5 bases). The V gene's germline CDR1 is SGHTA and CDR2 FQGNSA. The CDR3 has 15 amino acids. V was cut by 4 bases and J by 6 bases, with 16 bases left in between.

V is TRBV12-2 and J is TRBJ2-7; the table's TRBD2 call for D was not verified on the DNA. TRBV12-2 is deemed a pseudogene. The CDR3 sequence is 18 residues long. The CDR3 reads CASRPRNPSGCSGFEQYF. The DNA for the CDR3 is TGTGCAAGTCGCCCACGGAACCCTAGCGGGTGCAGCGGTTTCGAGCAGTACTTC.

The sample holds one count of this clone. The chain uses TRBV6-1 and TRBJ1-1; 8 bases fit TRBD1. The CDR3 sequence is 14 residues long. Germline CDR1 reads MNHNS; CDR2 reads SASEGT. The junction had 8 bases not matched to a gene; V was cut back by 6 bases and J by 5 bases. The CDR3 DNA follows: TGTGCCAGCAGCTTGGACAGGGTTAGGACTGAAGCTTTCTTT. Encoded protein: CASSLDRVRTEAFF.

The chain employs TRBV28 and TRBJ2-4; 9 nucleotides match TRBD1. The V gene end was trimmed by 6 bases and the J gene end by 6 bases; junction bases not matched to a gene: 9. This CDR3 is built from 15 residues. In germline, CDR1 is MDHEN, CDR2 SYDVKM. Here the CDR3 reads CASSVLTGGGNIQYF. CDR3 in DNA: TGTGCCAGCAGCGTATTGACAGGGGGAGGAAACATTCAGTACTTC.

The chain links TRBV28 to TRBJ2-1; 11 positions agree with TRBD2. V was pared by 5 bases and J by 3 bases, with 6 bases of the junction left unmatched. Germline lookup yields CDR1 MDHEN and CDR2 SYDVKM. The CDR3 covers 16 residues. CDR3 protein: CASSAGLAEIYNEQFF. CDR3 in DNA: TGTGCCAGCAGTGCGGGACTAGCGGAGATCTACAATGAGCAGTTCTTC. The complete variable domain, with remaining parts taken from reference TRBV28 and TRBJ2-1, reads DVKVTQSSRYLVKRTGEKVFLECVQDMDHENMFWYRQDPGLGLRLIYFSYDVKMKEKGDIPEGYSVSREKKERFSLILESASTNQTSMYLCASSAGLAEIYNEQFFGPGTRLTVL.

V usage is TRBV29-1 and J usage is TRBJ2-2, with 10 bases aligning to TRBD2. V lost 7 bases, J lost 1 base, and 3 bases stayed unmatched. Germline V gene sequence: CDR1 SQVTM, CDR2 ANQGSEA. CDR3 length: 14 amino acids. CDR3 region: CSATSGVNTGELFF. For the CDR3, the DNA is TGCAGCGCTACTAGCGGGGTGAACACCGGGGAGCTGTTTTTT.

The chain is built from TRBV29-1 and TRBJ2-7; TRBD1 agrees at 7 bases. Per germline, CDR1 SQVTM and CDR2 ANQGSEA. The CDR3 is 13 residues long. V was clipped by 7 bases and J by 3 bases; unmatched bases: 9. In DNA form, the CDR3 reads TGCAGCGCTACGACGCGACAGGGCTACGAGCAGTACTTC. This translates into CSATTRQGYEQYF.

The chain combines TRBV7-2 with TRBJ1-1, with a possible D match to TRBD1 (6 bases). Trimming cost V 5 bases and J 6 bases, with 10 bases left between them. Per the germline V gene, CDR1 is SGHTA and CDR2 is FQGNSA. CDR3 length: 12 amino acids. The CDR3 DNA follows: TGTGCCAGCAGCCCAACAGGGCCTGAAGCTTTCTTT. This translates into CASSPTGPEAFF.

The V gene is TRBV5-1, the J gene TRBJ2-5, with 15 bases aligning to TRBD2. This CDR3 has 17 amino acids. Germline V gene data show CDR1 as SGHRS and CDR2 as YFSETQ. V lost 3 bases, J lost 5 bases, and 8 bases stayed unmatched. CDR3 bases: TGCGCCAGCAGCTACCCGGGACTAGCGGGAGGTCGGGAGACCCAGTACTTC. It is translated as CASSYPGLAGGRETQYF.

The chain uses TRBV28 and TRBJ1-2, with 7 bases lining up with TRBD1. V shed 5 bases and J 8 bases; nucleotides not matched to a gene: 5. Germline assignment: CDR1 MDHEN and CDR2 SYDVKM. There are 12 residues in the CDR3. CDR3 in DNA: TGTGCCAGCAGTCGGACAGGTTTAGGCTACACCTTC. Residues: CASSRTGLGYTF.